A single sample gave rise to the 7 T cell receptor beta chains below, sequenced in a study of blood T cell repertoires in COVID-19. The assay was immunoSEQ multiplex PCR, and TCRdb's table has in-frame clones only and misses some. The sample has about 120,000 clones, 90% seen once. The sequenced material came from peripheral blood. These receptors were collected from a human donor with active COVID-19. The donor label of this sample is uncertain.

J is TRBJ1-6 and V is TRBV6-6, with TRBD1 as a possible D gene (6 bases). Germline CDR1 and CDR2: MNHNY and SVGAGI (reference sequence). The CDR3 runs 18 residues. Trimming pared 5 bases from V and 7 bases from J, leaving 24 bases between. CDR3 loop: CASSPIPLLTGRNSPLHF. The CDR3 DNA reads TGTGCCAGCAGTCCAATTCCCCTCCTAACAGGGCGAAATTCACCCCTCCACTTT.

The chain links TRBV5-4 to TRBJ2-1; 11 bases agree with TRBD2. Germline loops: CDR1 SGHNT, CDR2 YYREEE (reference sequence). V shed 4 bases, J shed 4 bases, and the junction held 10 bases outside the gene matches. This CDR3 is 17 amino acids long. As DNA, the CDR3 is TGTGCCAGCAGCCCCGGCGGGGCTAGCGGGGGGTACAATGAGCAGTTCTTC. This sequence encodes CASSPGGASGGYNEQFF.

The chain uses TRBV3-1 (or the pseudogene TRBV3-2) and TRBJ2-3; 8 bases align to TRBD2. Germline lookup yields CDR1 LGHDT and CDR2 YNNKEL (reference sequence). The CDR3 loop spans 16 amino acids. J lost 5 bases, V lost 0 bases, and 7 bases had no gene match. The CDR3 region has the DNA TGTGCCAGCAGCCAAGAGAGCGGGGGCCCGGGAGATACGCAGTATTTT. Protein sequence: CASSQESGGPGDTQYF.

The V call is TRBV5-1, the J call TRBJ2-3; D gene ambiguous. The CDR3 is 15 residues long. CDR1 and CDR2 (germline): SGHRS, YFSETQ. V was shortened by 1 base and J by 0 bases, with 9 bases between the two germline ends. CDR3 coding DNA: TGCGCCAGCAGCTTGATGACACCTAGCACAGATACGCAGTATTTT. Its protein is CASSLMTPSTDTQYF.

V gene TRBV5-1 combines with J gene TRBJ1-1; possible D gene TRBD1, 5 bases. Trimming shortened V by 2 bases and J by 5 bases, and 16 bases separated the two germline ends. This CDR3 spans 15 amino acids. Per the germline V gene, CDR1 is SGHRS and CDR2 is YFSETQ. CDR3 sequence (DNA): TGCGCCAGCAGCTTCTTTGTGGGGCTGCGGACTGAAGCTTTCTTT. Translation: CASSFFVGLRTEAFF.

This chain connects TRBV11-2 to TRBJ2-6; TRBD2 might be the D (5 bases). Germline V lookup: CDR1 SGHAT, CDR2 FQNNGV. The CDR3 is made up of 17 amino acids. Trimming cost V 4 bases and J 0 bases, with 13 bases left between them. The CDR3 is CASSYADGNSGANVLTF. DNA for the CDR3: TGTGCCAGCAGCTACGCGGACGGGAACTCTGGGGCCAACGTCCTGACTTTC. Using reference TRBV11-2 and TRBJ2-6 for the parts outside the CDR3, the full variable domain is EAGVAQSPRYKIIEKRQSVAFWCNPISGHATLYWYQQILGQGPKLLIQFQNNGVVDDSQLPKDRFSAERLKGVDSTLKIQPAKLEDSAVYLCASSYADGNSGANVLTFGAGSRLTVL.

The chain carries TRBV5-6 and TRBJ2-7, with 7 bases aligning to TRBD1. V gave up 10 bases and J gave up 5 bases; unmatched junction bases: 12. This CDR3 is 13 amino acids long. Germline V gene lookup returns CDR1 SGHDT and CDR2 YYEEEE. The CDR3 protein is CAGMKTGSHEQYF. The CDR3 DNA is TGTGCCGGCATGAAGACAGGGTCCCACGAGCAGTACTTC.